Shown below are 30 T cell receptor beta chains from a single sample sequenced in a study of PD-1 blockade in classical Hodgkin lymphoma. Some clones are missing from TCRdb's copy, which holds only in-frame ones; the method was immunoSEQ multiplex PCR. The table lists 43,000 or so clones, around four fifths of them singletons. Specified time point: cycle 4 day 1 (C4D1), after less than 7 weeks of nivolumab. Autologous stem cell transplantation was followed by relapse in every patient, and brentuximab vedotin exposure varied. The material sequenced was peripheral blood mononuclear cells (PBMCs), taken before the fourth cycle of nivolumab. The receptors were gathered from a human donor with classical Hodgkin lymphoma.

The chain is built from TRBV5-1 and TRBJ2-3, with TRBD2 matching 7 bases. This CDR3 spans 13 amino acids. Germline V lookup: CDR1 SGHRS, CDR2 YFSETQ. Trimming at V came to 9 bases and at J to 2 bases, leaving 6 bases not matched to a gene. CDR3 region: CATWDYLTDTQYF. CDR3 coding DNA: TGCGCCACCTGGGACTACCTCACAGATACGCAGTATTTT.

This chain joins TRBV5-6 and TRBJ2-7; a possible D gene is TRBD2 (5 bases). The CDR3 has 17 residues. CDR1 and CDR2 (germline): SGHDT, YYEEEE. V dropped 0 bases and J dropped 5 bases, with 21 bases sitting between them. CDR3 amino acids: CASSLEGFAGMTHEQYF. CDR3 bases: TGTGCCAGCAGCTTGGAAGGTTTTGCGGGCATGACCCACGAGCAGTACTTC. The whole variable domain, remainder taken from reference TRBV5-6 and TRBJ2-7, is DAGVTQSPTHLIKTRGQQVTLRCSPKSGHDTVSWYQQALGQGPQFIFQYYEEEERQRGNFPDRFSGHQFPNYSSELNVNALLLGDSALYLCASSLEGFAGMTHEQYFGPGTRLTVT.

This clone was counted a few times. The chain carries TRBV4-2 and TRBJ1-5; D is possibly TRBD1 (6 bases). The CDR3 covers 12 residues. Looked up from germline, CDR1 is LGHNA and CDR2 is YNFKEQ. Trimming shortened V by 4 bases and J by 7 bases, and 8 bases separated the two germline ends. This CDR3 is CASSPQGQPQHF. The CDR3 DNA follows: TGTGCCAGCAGCCCCCAGGGGCAGCCCCAGCATTTT.

The chain couples TRBV7-7 to TRBJ2-7; tentatively, D is TRBD2 (5 bases). The V gene's germline CDR1 is SSHAT and CDR2 FNYEAQ (reference sequence). The V gene lost 5 bases and the J gene lost 7 bases, with 15 bases spanning the gap. The CDR3 is 13 residues long. CDR3 in DNA: TGTGCCAGCAGCCCGGCCCTTACGGGGGAGCAGTACTTC. It is translated as CASSPALTGEQYF.

V is TRBV28 and J is TRBJ2-1, with 8 bases matching TRBD2. This CDR3 region has 14 residues. The J segment lost 9 bases and the V segment lost 3 bases, leaving 7 bases of the junction unmatched. Germline V CDR1 and CDR2: MDHEN, SYDVKM. As DNA, the CDR3 is TGTGCCAGCAGTTTCTCGGGGGGGCGAGGTGAGCAGTTCTTC. Encoded protein: CASSFSGGRGEQFF.

The V call is TRBV7-9, the J call TRBJ2-4; 10 bases fit TRBD2. Germline CDR1 is SEHNR and CDR2 is FQNEAQ (reference sequence). This CDR3 is 18 amino acids long. V dropped 5 bases and J dropped 6; count of bases not matched to a gene: 16. The CDR3 nucleotides read TGTGCCAGCAGCCTTCCTTATGGGGCCCCTAGCGGGGGAAACATTCAGTACTTC. It is translated as CASSLPYGAPSGGNIQYF.

This clone showed up just a few times. This chain connects TRBV7-2 to TRBJ1-5, with a tentative D call TRBD1 (5 bases). The CDR3 sequence is 13 residues long. From germline, CDR1 is SGHTA and CDR2 FQGNSA. The V and J ends lost 5 bases and 4 bases respectively, with 9 bases between them. CDR3 residues: CASSPQENQPQHF. In nucleotides, the CDR3 is TGTGCCAGCAGCCCACAGGAAAATCAGCCCCAGCATTTT.

The CDR3 sequence is CASSLVRVSNSPLHF. CDR3 sequence (DNA): TGTGCCAGCAGCTTAGTTAGGGTTTCCAATTCACCCCTCCACTTT. The chain recombines TRBV7-2 with TRBJ1-6; D uncertain. V shed 1 base and J shed 7 bases, with 11 bases lying between them. The V gene's germline CDR1 is SGHTA and CDR2 FQGNSA. The CDR3 is made up of 15 amino acids.

The gene calls are TRBV9 and TRBJ2-7, with TRBD1 identical over 7 bases. After removal of 0 bases from V and 2 bases from J, the junction contained 5 bases not matched to a gene. From germline, CDR1 is SGDLS and CDR2 YYNGEE. This CDR3 is 15 amino acids long. The CDR3 is CASSVEGDSPYEQYF. The CDR3 region has the DNA TGTGCCAGCAGCGTAGAGGGGGACAGTCCCTACGAGCAGTACTTC.

This sequence joins TRBV7-9 and TRBJ2-2, with 7 positions matching TRBD1. The CDR3 totals 16 residues. CDR1 is SEHNR and CDR2 is FQNEAQ in the germline V gene (reference sequence). V shed 5 bases and J 6 bases; nucleotides not matched to a gene: 12. CDR3 DNA: TGTGCCAGCAGCCCCCACCGGGACAGATCGCCCGGGGAGCTGTTTTTT. It translates to CASSPHRDRSPGELFF.

This chain uses TRBV29-1 with TRBJ2-7; the D is unclear. CDR1 and CDR2 from the germline V gene are SQVTM and ANQGSEA. The germline V and J ends were trimmed by 3 bases and 3 bases, with 15 bases remaining between them. The CDR3 is 14 amino acids. CDR3 bases: TGCAGCGTTGAGAGCCATGTAGGTAGCTACGAGCAGTACTTC. As protein: CSVESHVGSYEQYF.

This clone appeared once. V is TRBV5-1 and J is TRBJ2-1; D ambiguous. Germline V gene data show CDR1 as SGHRS and CDR2 as YFSETQ. This CDR3 is 12 amino acids long. The V end was cut by 4 bases, the J end by 5 bases, with 7 bases between. For the CDR3, the DNA is TGCGCCAGCAGCGTTACAGACAATGAGCAGTTCTTC. It is translated as CASSVTDNEQFF.

The chain is built from TRBV5-6 and TRBJ2-2; the D is unclear. Germline CDR1 reads SGHDT; CDR2 reads YYEEEE. V was trimmed by 6 bases and J by 8 bases, leaving 11 bases between them. This CDR3 comprises 12 residues. This CDR3 reads CASNRVFGELFF. The CDR3, as DNA: TGTGCCAGCAACCGGGTTTTTGGGGAGCTGTTTTTT.

The rearrangement joins TRBV7-9 to TRBJ1-2; the D gene is possibly TRBD1 (5 bases). V was trimmed by 2 bases and J by 3 bases, leaving 16 bases between them. This CDR3 has 16 amino acids. Germline V gives CDR1 SEHNR, CDR2 FQNEAQ (reference sequence). The CDR3 region has the DNA TGTGCCAGCAGCTTATGGGAAGGGGTCGCAGACTATGGCTACACCTTC. Amino acid sequence: CASSLWEGVADYGYTF.

About this clone itself: Additional DNA sequences in this sample encode the identical CDR3. The rearrangement joins TRBV7-9 to TRBJ1-2; 7 nucleotides line up with TRBD1. The CDR3 spans 14 residues. The germline CDR1 and CDR2 sequences are SEHNR and FQNEAQ (reference sequence). J was trimmed by 3 bases and V by 1 base; bases with no gene match: 2. The DNA of the CDR3 is TGTGCCAGCAGCTTAGGTGGGACAGACTATGGCTACACCTTC. As protein: CASSLGGTDYGYTF.

The V gene is TRBV21-1, the J gene TRBJ1-5; the table names TRBD1, a call not compared with the DNA. TRBV21-1 is flagged as a pseudogene. The CDR3 sequence is 20 residues long. In DNA form, the CDR3 reads TGTGCCAGCAGCATACGGACAGGGGCCACATACCTGGGGAGCAATCAGCCCCAGCATTTT. Translated: CASSIRTGATYLGSNQPQHF.

DNA for the CDR3: TGTGCCAGCATGGACCGGACAGGGGCGGGCTACACCTTC. This sequence encodes CASMDRTGAGYTF. The chain links TRBV2 to TRBJ1-2; 9 positions agree with TRBD1. CDR1 is SNHLY and CDR2 is FYNNEI in the germline V gene. The CDR3 loop spans 13 amino acids. The junction had 8 bases not matched to a gene; V was cut back by 7 bases and J by 8 bases.

This chain connects TRBV5-1 to TRBJ1-1, with D hard to call. The CDR3 consists of 14 residues. Trimming stripped 6 bases from V and 1 base from J, with 13 bases between. Germline lookup yields CDR1 SGHRS and CDR2 YFSETQ. The CDR3 nucleotides read TGCGCCAGCACCCGAGAGGCGACGAACACTGAAGCTTTCTTT. Amino acids: CASTREATNTEAFF. The full variable domain, rest sourced from reference TRBV5-1 and TRBJ1-1, is KAGVTQTPRYLIKTRGQQVTLSCSPISGHRSVSWYQQTPGQGLQFLFEYFSETQRNKGNFPGRFSGRQFSNSRSEMNVSTLELGDSALYLCASTREATNTEAFFGQGTRLTVV.

The chain recombines TRBV5-1 with TRBJ2-1; 10 bases agree with TRBD2. CDR3 size: 17 residues. The ends lost 5 bases at V and 3 bases at J; junction bases unmatched: 11. Germline V gene data show CDR1 as SGHRS and CDR2 as YFSETQ. Here the CDR3 DNA reads TGCGCCAGCAGTCAGGGCACTAGCGGGACCTACTACAATGAGCAGTTCTTC. Translation gives CASSQGTSGTYYNEQFF.

J is TRBJ2-7 and V is TRBV19, with D perhaps TRBD1 or TRBD2 (6 bases each). The CDR3 runs to 14 residues. The V end was cut by 1 base, the J end by 4 bases, with 11 bases between. CDR1 LNHDA and CDR2 SQIVND come from the germline V gene (reference sequence). CDR3 sequence reads: CASSIGGAAYEQYF. In DNA form, the CDR3 reads TGTGCCAGTAGTATAGGGGGGGCAGCGTACGAGCAGTACTTC.

V is TRBV10-3 and J is TRBJ2-2, with TRBD1 identical over 7 bases. The CDR3 is 17 amino acids. The germline V gene has CDR1 ENHRY and CDR2 SYGVKD. Losses at the gene ends were 0 bases for V and 1 base for J; bases not matched to a gene: 5. CDR3 in DNA: TGTGCCATCAGTGAGTCCTCAGGGGGTGTGAACACCGGGGAGCTGTTTTTT. It specifies CAISESSGGVNTGELFF.

This clone was seen just once. This chain links TRBV30 with TRBJ2-1, with 10 bases aligning to TRBD2. Germline CDR1 reads GTSNPN; CDR2 reads SVGIG (reference sequence). CDR3 length: 15 amino acids. The V and J ends lost 0 bases and 11 bases, in that order; junction bases with no gene match: 10. The CDR3 nucleotides read TGTGCCTGGAGTGTACTTAGCGGGGGGACACCTAAGCAGTTCTTC. Protein: CAWSVLSGGTPKQFF.

J is TRBJ2-1 and V is TRBV5-1; 12 bases agree with TRBD2. This CDR3 region has 15 residues. From germline, CDR1 is SGHRS and CDR2 YFSETQ. V was pared by 5 bases and J by 10 bases, with 10 bases of the junction left unmatched. The CDR3, as DNA: TGCGCCAGCAGTGATCTAGCGGGGGGGCCCGGCGAGCAGTTCTTC. This codes for CASSDLAGGPGEQFF.

There are a few counts of this clone. J is TRBJ1-2 and V is TRBV14; TRBD1 matches at 8 bases. The J segment lost 7 bases and the V segment lost 3 bases, leaving 13 bases of the junction unmatched. CDR3 size: 16 residues. Germline values: CDR1 SGHDN, CDR2 FVKESK. For the CDR3, the DNA is TGTGCCAGCAGCCAGGGGACCCCGGGACAGGACGCTGGCTACACCTTC. This encodes CASSQGTPGQDAGYTF.

This clone has only one observation. The chain combines TRBV6-5 with TRBJ1-2; D may be TRBD1 (5 bases). The germline V and J ends were trimmed by 0 bases and 8 bases, with 19 bases remaining between them. This CDR3 comprises 16 residues. Germline loops: CDR1 MNHEY, CDR2 SVGAGI. In nucleotides, the CDR3 is TGTGCCAGCAGTTACTCCGGCAGGGCGGTAGACAGCGGCTACACCTTC. Its protein product is CASSYSGRAVDSGYTF.

The chain carries TRBV6-5 and TRBJ1-5; D not certain. The CDR3 is made up of 14 amino acids. Trimming stripped 5 bases from V and 7 bases from J, with 15 bases between. Germline CDR1 and CDR2: MNHEY and SVGAGI. The CDR3 sequence: CASSAKRVGQPQHF. The CDR3 coding sequence is TGTGCCAGCAGTGCCAAGAGGGTGGGACAGCCCCAGCATTTT.

The CDR3 DNA follows: TGTGCCAGCACCACTATGATGAACACTGAAGCTTTCTTT. The encoded protein is CASTTMMNTEAFF. V is TRBV11-1 and J is TRBJ1-1; D is unresolved. This CDR3 is built from 13 residues. Germline values: CDR1 SGHAT, CDR2 FQDESV (reference sequence). Deletions cut 7 bases from V and 0 bases from J, with 9 bases between.

This clone was seen a single time. The junction shows a germline mismatch at one end, possibly a read error. The CDR3, as DNA: TGTGCCAGCAGCTTAGGGCCAGGCCTTCACTTC. It specifies CASSLGPGLHF. The chain combines TRBV7-9 with TRBJ2-7; D call uncertain. Per germline, CDR1 SEHNR and CDR2 FQNEAQ (reference sequence). The CDR3 consists of 11 residues.

The chain carries TRBV18 and TRBJ1-1; 10 nucleotides match TRBD1. The germline V gene has CDR1 KGHSH and CDR2 LQKENI. V dropped 0 bases and J dropped 1; count of bases not matched to a gene: 5. The CDR3 is 17 residues long. CDR3 nucleotides: TGTGCCAGCTCACCACCCCGGGACAGGGGACCGAACACTGAAGCTTTCTTT. Amino acid sequence: CASSPPRDRGPNTEAFF.

A few counts support this clone. The chain couples TRBV7-2 to TRBJ2-2; a weak D match, TRBD1 (6 bases). The V gene's germline CDR1 is SGHTA and CDR2 FQGNSA. This CDR3 spans 17 amino acids. Trimming stripped 4 bases from V and 2 bases from J, with 17 bases between. The CDR3 is CASSSNSGTLNTGELFF. The CDR3 nucleotides are TGTGCCAGCAGCTCGAATTCCGGGACATTAAACACCGGGGAGCTGTTTTTT.